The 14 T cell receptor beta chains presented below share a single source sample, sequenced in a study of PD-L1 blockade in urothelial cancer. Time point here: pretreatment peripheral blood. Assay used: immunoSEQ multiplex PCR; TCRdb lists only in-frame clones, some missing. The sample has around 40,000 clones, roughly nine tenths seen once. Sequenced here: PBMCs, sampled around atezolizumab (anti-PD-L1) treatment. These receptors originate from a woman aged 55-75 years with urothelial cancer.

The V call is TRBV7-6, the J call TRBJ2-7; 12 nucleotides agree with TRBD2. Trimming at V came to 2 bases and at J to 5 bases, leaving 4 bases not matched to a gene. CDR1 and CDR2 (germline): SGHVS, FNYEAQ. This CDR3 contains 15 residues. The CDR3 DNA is TGTGCCAGCAGCTTAACTAGCGGGAGGACCAACGAGCAGTACTTC. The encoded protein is CASSLTSGRTNEQYF.

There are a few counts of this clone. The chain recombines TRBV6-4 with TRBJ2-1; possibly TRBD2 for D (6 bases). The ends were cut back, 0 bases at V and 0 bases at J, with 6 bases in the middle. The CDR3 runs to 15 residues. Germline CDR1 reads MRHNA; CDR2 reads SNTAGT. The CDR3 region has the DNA TGTGCCAGCAGTGACTCTAGCGGCTCCTACAATGAGCAGTTCTTC. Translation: CASSDSSGSYNEQFF.

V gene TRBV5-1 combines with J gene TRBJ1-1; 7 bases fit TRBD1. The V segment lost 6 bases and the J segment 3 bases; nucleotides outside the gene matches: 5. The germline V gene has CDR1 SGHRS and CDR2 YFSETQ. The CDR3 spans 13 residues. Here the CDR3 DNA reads TGCGCCAGCACCATAACAGGGGACACTGAAGCTTTCTTT. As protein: CASTITGDTEAFF.

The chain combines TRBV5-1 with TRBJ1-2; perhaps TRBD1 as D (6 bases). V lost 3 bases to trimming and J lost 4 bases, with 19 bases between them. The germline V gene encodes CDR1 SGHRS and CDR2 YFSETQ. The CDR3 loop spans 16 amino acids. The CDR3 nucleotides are TGCGCCAGCAGCTGGGGTGCGGGGGCCAGTGGCTATGGCTACACCTTC. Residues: CASSWGAGASGYGYTF. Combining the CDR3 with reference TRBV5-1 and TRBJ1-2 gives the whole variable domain KAGVTQTPRYLIKTRGQQVTLSCSPISGHRSVSWYQQTPGQGLQFLFEYFSETQRNKGNFPGRFSGRQFSNSRSEMNVSTLELGDSALYLCASSWGAGASGYGYTFGSGTRLTVV.

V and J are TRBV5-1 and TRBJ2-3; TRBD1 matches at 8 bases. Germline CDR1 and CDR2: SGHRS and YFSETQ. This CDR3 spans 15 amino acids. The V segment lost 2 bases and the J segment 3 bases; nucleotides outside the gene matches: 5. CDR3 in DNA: TGCGCCAGCAGCTTCCGGGACAGGTCAACAGATACGCAGTATTTT. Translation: CASSFRDRSTDTQYF.

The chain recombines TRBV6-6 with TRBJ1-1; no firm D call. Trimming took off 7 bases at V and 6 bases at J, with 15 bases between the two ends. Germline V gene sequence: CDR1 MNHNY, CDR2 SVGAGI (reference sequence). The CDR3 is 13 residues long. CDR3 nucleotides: TGTGCCAGCACCCAAGGAGGTAGTCCTGAAGCTTTCTTT. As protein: CASTQGGSPEAFF.

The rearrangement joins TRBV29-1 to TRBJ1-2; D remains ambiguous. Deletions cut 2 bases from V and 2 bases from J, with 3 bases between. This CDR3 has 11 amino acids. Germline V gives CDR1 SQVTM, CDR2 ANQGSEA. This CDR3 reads CSVELNYGYTF. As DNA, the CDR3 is TGCAGCGTTGAACTGAACTATGGCTACACCTTC.

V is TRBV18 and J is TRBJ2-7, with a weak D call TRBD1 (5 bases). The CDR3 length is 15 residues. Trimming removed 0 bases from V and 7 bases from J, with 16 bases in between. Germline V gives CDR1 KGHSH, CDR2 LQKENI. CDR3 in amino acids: CASSPPSKGWLEQYF. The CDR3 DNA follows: TGTGCCAGCTCACCACCGTCGAAGGGGTGGTTGGAGCAGTACTTC. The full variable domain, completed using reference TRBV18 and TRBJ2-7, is NAGVMQNPRHLVRRRGQEARLRCSPMKGHSHVYWYRQLPEEGLKFMVYLQKENIIDESGMPKERFSAEFPKEGPSILRIQQVVRGDSAAYFCASSPPSKGWLEQYFGPGTRLTVT.

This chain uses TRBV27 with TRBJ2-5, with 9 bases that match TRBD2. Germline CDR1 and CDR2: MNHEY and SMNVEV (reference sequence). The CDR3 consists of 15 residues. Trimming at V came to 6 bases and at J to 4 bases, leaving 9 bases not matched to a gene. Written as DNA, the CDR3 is TGTGCCAGCAGCCCGGCCCCGGGACTAGCAGAGACCCAGTACTTC. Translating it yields CASSPAPGLAETQYF.

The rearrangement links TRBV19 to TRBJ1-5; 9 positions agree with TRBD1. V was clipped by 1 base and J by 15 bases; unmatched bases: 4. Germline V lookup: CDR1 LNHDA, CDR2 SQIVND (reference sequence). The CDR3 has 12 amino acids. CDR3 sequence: CASSIGGQGRHF. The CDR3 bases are TGTGCCAGTAGTATAGGGGGACAGGGTAGGCATTTT. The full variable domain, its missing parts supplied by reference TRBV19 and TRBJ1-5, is DGGITQSPKYLFRKEGQNVTLSCEQNLNHDAMYWYRQDPGQGLRLIYYSQIVNDFQKGDIAEGYSVSREKKESFPLTVTSAQKNPTAFYLCASSIGGQGRHFGDGTRLSIL.

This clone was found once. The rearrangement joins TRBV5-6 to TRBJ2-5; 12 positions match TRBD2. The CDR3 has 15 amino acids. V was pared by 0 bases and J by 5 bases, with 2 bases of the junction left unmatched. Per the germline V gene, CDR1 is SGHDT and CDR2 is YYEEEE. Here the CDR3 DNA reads TGTGCCAGCAGCTTGGGACTAGCGGGAGTGGAGACCCAGTACTTC. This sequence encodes CASSLGLAGVETQYF.

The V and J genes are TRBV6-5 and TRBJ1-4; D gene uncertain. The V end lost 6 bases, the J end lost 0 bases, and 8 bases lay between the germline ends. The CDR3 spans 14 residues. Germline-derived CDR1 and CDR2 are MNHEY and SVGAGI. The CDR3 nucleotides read TGTGCCAGCAGGAGAACAGCAACTAATGAAAAACTGTTTTTT. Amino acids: CASRRTATNEKLFF.

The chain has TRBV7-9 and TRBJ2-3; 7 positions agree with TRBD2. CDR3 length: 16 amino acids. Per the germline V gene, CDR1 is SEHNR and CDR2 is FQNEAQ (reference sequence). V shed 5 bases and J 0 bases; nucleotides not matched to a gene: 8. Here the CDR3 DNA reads TGTGCCAGCAGCCCTACCGAGCGGGAAAGCACAGATACGCAGTATTTT. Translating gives CASSPTERESTDTQYF.

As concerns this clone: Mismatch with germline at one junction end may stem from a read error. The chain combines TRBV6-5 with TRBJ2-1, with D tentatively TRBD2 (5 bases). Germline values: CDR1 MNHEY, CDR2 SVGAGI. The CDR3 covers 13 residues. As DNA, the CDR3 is TGTGCCGGCAGTTACTCCGTACGGGGTGAGCAGTTCTTC. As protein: CAGSYSVRGEQFF.